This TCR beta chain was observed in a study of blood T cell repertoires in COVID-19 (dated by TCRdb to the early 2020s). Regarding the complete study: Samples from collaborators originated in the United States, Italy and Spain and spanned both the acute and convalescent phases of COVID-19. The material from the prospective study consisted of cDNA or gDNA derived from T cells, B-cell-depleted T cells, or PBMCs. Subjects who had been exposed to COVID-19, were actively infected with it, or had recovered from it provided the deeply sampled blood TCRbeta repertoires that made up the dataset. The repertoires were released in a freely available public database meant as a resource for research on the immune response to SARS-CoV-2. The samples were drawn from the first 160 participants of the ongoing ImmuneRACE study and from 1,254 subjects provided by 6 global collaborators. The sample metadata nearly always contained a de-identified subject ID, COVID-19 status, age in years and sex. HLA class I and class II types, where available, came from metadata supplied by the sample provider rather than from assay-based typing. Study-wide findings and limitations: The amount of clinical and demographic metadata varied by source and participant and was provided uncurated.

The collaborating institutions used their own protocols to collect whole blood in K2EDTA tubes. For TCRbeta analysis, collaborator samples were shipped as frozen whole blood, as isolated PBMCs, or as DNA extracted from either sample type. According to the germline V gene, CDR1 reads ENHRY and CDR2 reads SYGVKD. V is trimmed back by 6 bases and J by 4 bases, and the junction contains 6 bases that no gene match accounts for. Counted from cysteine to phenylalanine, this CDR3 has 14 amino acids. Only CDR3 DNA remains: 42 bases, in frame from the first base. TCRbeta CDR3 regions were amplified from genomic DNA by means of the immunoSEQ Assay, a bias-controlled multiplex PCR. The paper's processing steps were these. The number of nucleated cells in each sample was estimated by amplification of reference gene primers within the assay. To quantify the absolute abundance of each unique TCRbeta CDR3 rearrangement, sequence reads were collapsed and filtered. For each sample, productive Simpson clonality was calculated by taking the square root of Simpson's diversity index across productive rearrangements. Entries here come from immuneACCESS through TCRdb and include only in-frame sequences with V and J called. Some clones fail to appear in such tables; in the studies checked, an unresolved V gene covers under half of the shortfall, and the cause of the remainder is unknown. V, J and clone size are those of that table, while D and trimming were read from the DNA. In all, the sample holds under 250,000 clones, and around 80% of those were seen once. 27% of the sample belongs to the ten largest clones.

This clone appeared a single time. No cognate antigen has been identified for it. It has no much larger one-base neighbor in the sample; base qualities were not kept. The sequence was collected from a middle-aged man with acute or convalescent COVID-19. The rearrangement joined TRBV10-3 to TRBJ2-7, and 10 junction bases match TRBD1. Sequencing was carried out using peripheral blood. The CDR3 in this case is CAIRRTGGSYEQYF. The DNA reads TGTGCCATCAGAAGGACAGGGGGTAGTTACGAGCAGTACTTC.